This T cell receptor (beta chain) was identified during a study of blood T cell repertoires in COVID-19. Study at large: The study drew acute and convalescent COVID-19 samples from the United States, Italy and Spain. T cells, B-cell-depleted T cells, or PBMCs provided the cDNA or gDNA that served as material.

There are 15 residues in the CDR3. Germline V gene lookup returns CDR1 LNHDA and CDR2 SQIVND (reference sequence). Trimming shortened V by 5 bases and J by 7 bases, and 18 bases separated the two germline ends. Assay used: immunoSEQ multiplex PCR; TCRdb lists only in-frame clones, some missing. The repertoire holds about 200,000 clones, with around three quarters as singletons. The receptor's source is a woman in her seventies with acute or convalescent COVID-19. Specimen: peripheral blood. The J gene is TRBJ1-5, the V gene TRBV19; TRBD1 is a possible D gene (6 bases). The CDR3 is CASSAAGGHVQPQHF. The CDR3 DNA reads TGTGCCAGTAGTGCCGCGGGGGGGCACGTACAGCCCCAGCATTTT.